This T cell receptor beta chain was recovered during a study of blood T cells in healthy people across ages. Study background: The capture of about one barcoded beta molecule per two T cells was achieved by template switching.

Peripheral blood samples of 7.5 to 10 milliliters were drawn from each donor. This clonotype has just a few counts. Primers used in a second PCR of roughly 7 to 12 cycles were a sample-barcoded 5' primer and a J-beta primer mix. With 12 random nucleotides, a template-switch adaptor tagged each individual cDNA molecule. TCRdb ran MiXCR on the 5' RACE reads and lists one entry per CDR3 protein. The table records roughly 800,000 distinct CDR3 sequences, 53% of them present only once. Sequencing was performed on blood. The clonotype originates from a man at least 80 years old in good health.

CDR3 region: CSGTINEQYF. DNA for the CDR3: TGCAGCGGGACTATCAATGAGCAGTACTTC. The chain joins TRBV29-1 to TRBJ2-7; D may be TRBD2 (6 bases). The germline V and J ends were trimmed by 7 bases and 7 bases, with 11 bases remaining between them. The CDR3 is made up of 10 amino acids. Germline loops: CDR1 SQVTM, CDR2 ANQGSEA.